This TCR beta chain is drawn from a study of blood T cell repertoires in COVID-19. Study context: T cells, B-cell-depleted T cells, or PBMCs provided the cDNA or gDNA that served as material.

Germline-derived CDR1 and CDR2 are DFQATT and SNEGSKA (reference sequence). The CDR3 extends over 14 amino acids. V gave up 3 bases and J gave up 2 bases; unmatched junction bases: 6. Produced via immunoSEQ multiplex PCR; TCRdb's table is partial and in-frame only. The sample lists a few hundred thousand clones, more than 70% seen once, with 1.2% in the top ten. The source material was PBMCs or T cells enriched from blood (not recorded which). The sequence was collected from a woman aged 18-29 years who had recovered from COVID-19. This sequence joins TRBV20-1 and TRBJ2-7; 8 nucleotides line up with TRBD2. This CDR3 is CSASYLSGAYEQYF. The CDR3 DNA is TGCAGTGCTAGTTACCTTAGCGGGGCCTACGAGCAGTACTTC.